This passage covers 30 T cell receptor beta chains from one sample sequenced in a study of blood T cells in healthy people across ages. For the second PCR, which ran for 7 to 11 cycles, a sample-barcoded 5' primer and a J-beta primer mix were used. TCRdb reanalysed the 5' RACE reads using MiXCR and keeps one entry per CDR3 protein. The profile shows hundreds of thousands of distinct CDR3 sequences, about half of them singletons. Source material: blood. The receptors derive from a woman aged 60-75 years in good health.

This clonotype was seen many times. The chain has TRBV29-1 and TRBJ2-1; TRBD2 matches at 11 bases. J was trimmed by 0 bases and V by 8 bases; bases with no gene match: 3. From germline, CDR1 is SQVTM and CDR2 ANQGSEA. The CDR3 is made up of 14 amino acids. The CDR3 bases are TGCAGCTCTAGCGGGAGGAACTCCTACAATGAGCAGTTCTTC. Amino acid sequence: CSSSGRNSYNEQFF.

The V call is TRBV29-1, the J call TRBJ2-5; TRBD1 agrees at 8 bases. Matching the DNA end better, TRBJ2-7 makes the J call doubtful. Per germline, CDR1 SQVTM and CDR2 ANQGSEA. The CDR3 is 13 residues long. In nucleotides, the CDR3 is TGCAGCGCGACAGGGGCCCTTAACTACGAGCAGTACTTC. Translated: CSATGALNYEQYF.

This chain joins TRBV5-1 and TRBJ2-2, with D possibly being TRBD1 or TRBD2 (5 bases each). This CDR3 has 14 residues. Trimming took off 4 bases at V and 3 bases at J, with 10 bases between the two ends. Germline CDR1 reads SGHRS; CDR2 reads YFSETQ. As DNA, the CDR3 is TGCGCCAGCAGCAGGGACCCGGACACCGGGGAGCTGTTTTTT. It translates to CASSRDPDTGELFF.

CDR3 DNA sequence: TGTGCCAGCAGCTTGGAGCCCGTTAACTATGGCTACACCTTC. It specifies CASSLEPVNYGYTF. The rearrangement links TRBV5-5 to TRBJ1-2; D is undetermined. Between the trimmed V and J ends, which lost 0 bases and 1 base, there was a span of 7 bases. The length of the CDR3 is 14 residues. From germline, CDR1 is SGHKS and CDR2 YYEKEE (reference sequence).

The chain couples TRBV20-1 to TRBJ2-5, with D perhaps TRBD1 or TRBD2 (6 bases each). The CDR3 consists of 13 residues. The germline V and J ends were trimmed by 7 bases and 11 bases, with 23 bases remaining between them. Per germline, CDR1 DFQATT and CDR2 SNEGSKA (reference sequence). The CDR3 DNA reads TGCAGTGTTACAGGGCGGAGGAGGGGTGAGCAGTACTTC. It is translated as CSVTGRRRGEQYF.

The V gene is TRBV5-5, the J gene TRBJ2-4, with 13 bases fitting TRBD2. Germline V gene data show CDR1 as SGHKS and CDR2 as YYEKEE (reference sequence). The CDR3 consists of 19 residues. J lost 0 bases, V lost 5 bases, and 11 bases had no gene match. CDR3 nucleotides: TGTGCCAGCAGTTTCCTACCGGGACTAGCGGGAATAGCCAAAAACATTCAGTACTTC. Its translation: CASSFLPGLAGIAKNIQYF.

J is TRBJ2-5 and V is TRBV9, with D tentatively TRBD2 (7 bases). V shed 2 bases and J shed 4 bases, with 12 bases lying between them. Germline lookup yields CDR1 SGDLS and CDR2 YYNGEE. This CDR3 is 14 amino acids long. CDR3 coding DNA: TGTGCCAGCAGCGTCGGGGCGGGGGCAGAGACCCAGTACTTC. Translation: CASSVGAGAETQYF. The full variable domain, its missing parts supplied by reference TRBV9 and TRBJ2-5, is DSGVTQTPKHLITATGQRVTLRCSPRSGDLSVYWYQQSLDQGLQFLIQYYNGEERAKGNILERFSAQQFPDLHSELNLSSLELGDSALYFCASSVGAGAETQYFGPGTRLLVL.

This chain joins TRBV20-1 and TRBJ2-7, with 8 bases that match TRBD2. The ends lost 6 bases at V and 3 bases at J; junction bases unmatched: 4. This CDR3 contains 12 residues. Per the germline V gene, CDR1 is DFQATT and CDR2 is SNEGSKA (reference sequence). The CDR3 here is CSAYSGSYEQYF. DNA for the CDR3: TGCAGTGCCTACAGCGGGAGCTACGAGCAGTACTTC.

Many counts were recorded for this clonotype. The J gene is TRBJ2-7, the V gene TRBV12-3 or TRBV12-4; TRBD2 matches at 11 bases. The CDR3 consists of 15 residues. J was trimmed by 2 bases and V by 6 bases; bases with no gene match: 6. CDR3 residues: CASRPGTSGPYEQYF. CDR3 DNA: TGTGCCAGCAGACCTGGGACTAGCGGACCCTACGAGCAGTACTTC.

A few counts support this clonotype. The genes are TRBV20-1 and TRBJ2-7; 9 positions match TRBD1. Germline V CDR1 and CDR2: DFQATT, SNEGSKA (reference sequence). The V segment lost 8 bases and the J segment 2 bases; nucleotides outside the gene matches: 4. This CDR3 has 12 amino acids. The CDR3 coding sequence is TGCAGTCCTGACAGGGGGACCTACGAGCAGTACTTC. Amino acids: CSPDRGTYEQYF.

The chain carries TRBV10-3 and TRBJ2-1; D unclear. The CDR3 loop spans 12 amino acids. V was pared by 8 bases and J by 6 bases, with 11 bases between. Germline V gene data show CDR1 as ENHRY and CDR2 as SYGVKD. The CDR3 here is CAIGSSGNEQFF. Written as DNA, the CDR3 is TGTGCCATCGGCAGTTCCGGCAATGAGCAGTTCTTC.

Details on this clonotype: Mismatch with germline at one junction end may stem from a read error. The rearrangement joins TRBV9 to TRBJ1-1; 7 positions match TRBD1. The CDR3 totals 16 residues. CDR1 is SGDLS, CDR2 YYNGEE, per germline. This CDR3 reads CASGVGFYRGSTEAFF. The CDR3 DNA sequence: TGTGCCAGCGGCGTAGGATTTTACAGGGGCTCCACTGAAGCTTTCTTT.

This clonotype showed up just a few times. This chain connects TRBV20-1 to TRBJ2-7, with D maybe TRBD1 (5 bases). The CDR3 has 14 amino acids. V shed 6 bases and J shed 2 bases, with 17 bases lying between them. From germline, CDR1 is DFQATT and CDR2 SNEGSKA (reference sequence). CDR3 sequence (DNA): TGCAGTGCCAGAACCCTCGACAGAGCCTACGAGCAGTACTTC. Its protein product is CSARTLDRAYEQYF.

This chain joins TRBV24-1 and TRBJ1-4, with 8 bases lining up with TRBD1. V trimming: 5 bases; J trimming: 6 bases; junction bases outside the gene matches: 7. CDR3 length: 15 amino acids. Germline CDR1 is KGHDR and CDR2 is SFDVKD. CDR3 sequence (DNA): TGTGCCACCAGTGCCGGACAGGGTGGGGATGAAAAACTGTTTTTT. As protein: CATSAGQGGDEKLFF.

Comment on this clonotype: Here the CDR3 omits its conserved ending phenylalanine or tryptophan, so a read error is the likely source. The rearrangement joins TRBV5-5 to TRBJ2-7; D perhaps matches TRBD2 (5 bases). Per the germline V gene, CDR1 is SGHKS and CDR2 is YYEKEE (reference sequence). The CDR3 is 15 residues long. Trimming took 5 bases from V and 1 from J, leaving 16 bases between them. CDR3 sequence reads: CASSLRLAESYEQYI. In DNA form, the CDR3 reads TGTGCCAGCAGTTTGAGGCTAGCTGAATCCTACGAGCAGTACATC.

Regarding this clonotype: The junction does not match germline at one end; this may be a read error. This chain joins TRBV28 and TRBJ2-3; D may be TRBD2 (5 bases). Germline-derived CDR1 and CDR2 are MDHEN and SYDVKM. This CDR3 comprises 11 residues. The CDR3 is CANSSRETSYF. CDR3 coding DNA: TGTGCCAACAGTTCTCGGGAAACGTCGTATTTT.

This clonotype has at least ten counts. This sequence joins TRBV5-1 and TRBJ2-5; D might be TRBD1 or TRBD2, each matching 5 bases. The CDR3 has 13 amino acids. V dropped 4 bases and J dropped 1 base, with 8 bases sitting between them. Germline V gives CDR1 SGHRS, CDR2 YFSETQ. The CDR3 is CASSPGPQETQYF. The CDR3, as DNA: TGCGCCAGCAGCCCGGGACCCCAAGAGACCCAGTACTTC.

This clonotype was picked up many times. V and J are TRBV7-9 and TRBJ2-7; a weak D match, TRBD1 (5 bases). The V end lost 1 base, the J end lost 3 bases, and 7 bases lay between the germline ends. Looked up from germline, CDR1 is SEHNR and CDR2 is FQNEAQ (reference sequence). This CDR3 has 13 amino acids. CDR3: CASSLGRDYEQYF. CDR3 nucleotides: TGTGCCAGCAGCTTAGGCAGGGACTACGAGCAGTACTTC.

CDR3 amino acids: CASTASRKASGANVLTF. The CDR3, as DNA: TGTGCCAGCACAGCTAGCCGAAAGGCCTCTGGGGCCAACGTCCTGACTTTC. The V gene is TRBV27, the J gene TRBJ2-6, with D possibly TRBD2 on 5 matching bases. The length of the CDR3 is 17 residues. Trimming pared 7 bases from V and 0 bases from J, leaving 16 bases between. Germline lookup yields CDR1 MNHEY and CDR2 SMNVEV (reference sequence).

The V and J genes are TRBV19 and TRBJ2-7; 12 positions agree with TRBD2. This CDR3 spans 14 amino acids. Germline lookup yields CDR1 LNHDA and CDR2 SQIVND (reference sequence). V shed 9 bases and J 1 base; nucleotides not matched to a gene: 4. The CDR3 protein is CASGLAGKSYEQYF. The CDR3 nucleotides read TGTGCCAGCGGACTAGCGGGAAAGTCCTACGAGCAGTACTTC.

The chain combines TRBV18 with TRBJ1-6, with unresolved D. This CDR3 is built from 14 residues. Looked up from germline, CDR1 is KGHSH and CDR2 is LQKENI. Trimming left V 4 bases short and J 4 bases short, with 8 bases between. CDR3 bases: TGTGCCAGCTCACTGACGGAATATAATTCACCCCTCCACTTT. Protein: CASSLTEYNSPLHF.

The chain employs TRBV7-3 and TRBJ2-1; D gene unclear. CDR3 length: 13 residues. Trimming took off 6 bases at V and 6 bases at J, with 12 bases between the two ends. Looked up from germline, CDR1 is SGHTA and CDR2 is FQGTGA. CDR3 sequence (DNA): TGTGCCAGCAGTGAACACCGAACCAATGAGCAGTTCTTC. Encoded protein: CASSEHRTNEQFF.

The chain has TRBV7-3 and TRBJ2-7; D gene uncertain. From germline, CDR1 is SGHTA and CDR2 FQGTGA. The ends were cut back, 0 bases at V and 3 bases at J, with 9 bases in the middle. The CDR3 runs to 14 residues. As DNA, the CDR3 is TGTGCCAGCAGCTTAACCCCGTGGGGCTACGAGCAGTACTTC. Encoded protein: CASSLTPWGYEQYF.

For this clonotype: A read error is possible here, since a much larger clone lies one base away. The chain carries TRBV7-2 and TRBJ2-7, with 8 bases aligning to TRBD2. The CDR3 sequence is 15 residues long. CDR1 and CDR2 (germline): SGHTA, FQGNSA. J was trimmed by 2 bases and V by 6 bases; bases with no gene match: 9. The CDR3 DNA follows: TGTGCCAGCAGGACTAGCGATGGTTCTGCCTACGAGCAGTACTTC. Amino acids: CASRTSDGSAYEQYF.

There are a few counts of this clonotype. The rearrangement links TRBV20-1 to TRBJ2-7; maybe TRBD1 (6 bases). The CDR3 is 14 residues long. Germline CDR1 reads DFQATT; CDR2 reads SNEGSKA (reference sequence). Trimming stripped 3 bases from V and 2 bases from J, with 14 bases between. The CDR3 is CSARTGTMTYEQYF. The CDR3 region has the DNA TGCAGTGCTAGGACGGGGACAATGACCTACGAGCAGTACTTC.

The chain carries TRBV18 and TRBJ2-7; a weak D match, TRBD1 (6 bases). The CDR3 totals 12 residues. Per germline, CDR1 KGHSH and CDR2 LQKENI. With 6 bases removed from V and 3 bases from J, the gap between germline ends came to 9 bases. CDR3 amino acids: CASSTGIYEQYF. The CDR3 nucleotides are TGTGCCAGCTCGACAGGTATCTACGAGCAGTACTTC.

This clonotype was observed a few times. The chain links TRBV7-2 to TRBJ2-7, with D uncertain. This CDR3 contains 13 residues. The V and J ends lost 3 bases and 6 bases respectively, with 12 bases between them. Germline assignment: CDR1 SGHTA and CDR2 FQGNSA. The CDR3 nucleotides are TGTGCCAGCAGCTTGGGAAGCTACTCCGAGCAGTACTTC. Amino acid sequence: CASSLGSYSEQYF.

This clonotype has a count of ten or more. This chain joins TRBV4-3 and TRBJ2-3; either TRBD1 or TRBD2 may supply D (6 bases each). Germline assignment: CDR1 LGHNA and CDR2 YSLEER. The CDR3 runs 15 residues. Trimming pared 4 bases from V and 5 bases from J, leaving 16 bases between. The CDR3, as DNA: TGCGCCAGCAGCCCTGCGTGGGGGGCCGGAGATACGCAGTATTTT. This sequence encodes CASSPAWGAGDTQYF.

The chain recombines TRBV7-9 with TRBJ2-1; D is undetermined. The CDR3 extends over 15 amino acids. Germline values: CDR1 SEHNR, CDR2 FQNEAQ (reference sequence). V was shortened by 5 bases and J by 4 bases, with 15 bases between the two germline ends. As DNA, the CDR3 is TGTGCCAGCAGCCTGAACGGTTTAGTTTACAATGAGCAGTTCTTC. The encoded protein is CASSLNGLVYNEQFF.

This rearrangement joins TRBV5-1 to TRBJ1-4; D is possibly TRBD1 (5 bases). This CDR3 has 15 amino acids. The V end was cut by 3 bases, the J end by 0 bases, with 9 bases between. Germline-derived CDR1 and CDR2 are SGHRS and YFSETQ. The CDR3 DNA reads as TGCGCCAGCAGCTGGGGACTTGCAACTAATGAAAAACTGTTTTTT. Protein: CASSWGLATNEKLFF.